This T cell receptor (beta chain) was observed in a study of blood T cell repertoires in COVID-19. Study summary: T cells, B-cell-depleted T cells, or PBMCs provided the cDNA or gDNA that served as material.

Germline CDR1 is SGHRS and CDR2 is YFSETQ. The CDR3 totals 14 residues. The authors' processing: For nucleated cells, counts were estimated from reference gene primer amplification. Measured with immunoSEQ multiplex PCR; TCRdb has only the in-frame clones, and not every one. V, J and clone size are taken as reported in that table, and D and trimming were inferred from the DNA itself. This sample has about 260,000 clones, with under 90% found just once. Turning to this clone: The junction does not match germline at one end; this may be a read error.

The chain couples TRBV5-1 to TRBJ1-5; a possible D gene is TRBD1 (5 bases). Material for sequencing was peripheral blood. This clonotype was sampled from a man aged 55 to 70 with acute or convalescent COVID-19. In nucleotides, the CDR3 is TGCGCCCGCAGCTTGGGGGGGGGCAATCAGCCCCAGCATTTT. Its translation: CARSLGGGNQPQHF.